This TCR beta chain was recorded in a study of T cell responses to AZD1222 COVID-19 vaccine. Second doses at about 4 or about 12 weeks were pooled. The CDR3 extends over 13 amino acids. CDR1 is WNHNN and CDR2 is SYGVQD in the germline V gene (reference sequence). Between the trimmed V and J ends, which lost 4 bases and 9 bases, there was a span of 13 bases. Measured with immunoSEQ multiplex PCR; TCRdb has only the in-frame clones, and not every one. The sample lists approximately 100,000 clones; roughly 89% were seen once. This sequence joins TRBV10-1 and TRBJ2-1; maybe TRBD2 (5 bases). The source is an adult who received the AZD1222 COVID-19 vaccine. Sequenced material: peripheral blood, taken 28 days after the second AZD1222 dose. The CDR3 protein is CASSGGGTGEQFF. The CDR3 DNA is TGCGCCAGCAGTGGAGGAGGAACCGGTGAGCAGTTCTTC.